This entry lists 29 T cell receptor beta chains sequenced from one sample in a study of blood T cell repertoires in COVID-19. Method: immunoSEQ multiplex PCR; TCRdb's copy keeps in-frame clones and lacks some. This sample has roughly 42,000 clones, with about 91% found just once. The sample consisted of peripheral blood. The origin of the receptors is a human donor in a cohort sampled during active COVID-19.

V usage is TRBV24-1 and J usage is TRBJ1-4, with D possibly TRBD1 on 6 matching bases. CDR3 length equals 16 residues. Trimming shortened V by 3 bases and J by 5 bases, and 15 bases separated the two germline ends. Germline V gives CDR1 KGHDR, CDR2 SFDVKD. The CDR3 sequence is CATSDNHRVGNEKLFF. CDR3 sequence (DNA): TGTGCCACCAGTGATAACCACAGGGTCGGAAATGAAAAACTGTTTTTT.

CDR3 loop: CASSGLLRGVNTEAFF. In DNA form, the CDR3 reads TGTGCCAGTAGTGGCCTCCTCCGGGGAGTGAACACTGAAGCTTTCTTT. The rearrangement uses TRBV19 and TRBJ1-1; D is uncertain. V gave up 5 bases and J gave up 0 bases, with 16 bases separating them. The CDR3 is 16 residues long. Germline V gene data show CDR1 as LNHDA and CDR2 as SQIVND (reference sequence).

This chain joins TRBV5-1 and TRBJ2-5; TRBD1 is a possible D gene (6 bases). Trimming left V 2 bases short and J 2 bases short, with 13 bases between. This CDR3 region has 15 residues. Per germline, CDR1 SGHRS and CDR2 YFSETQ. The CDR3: CASSLTSTGQETQYF. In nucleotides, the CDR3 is TGCGCCAGCAGCTTAACTTCGACAGGTCAAGAGACCCAGTACTTC. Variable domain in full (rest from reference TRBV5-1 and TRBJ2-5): KAGVTQTPRYLIKTRGQQVTLSCSPISGHRSVSWYQQTPGQGLQFLFEYFSETQRNKGNFPGRFSGRQFSNSRSEMNVSTLELGDSALYLCASSLTSTGQETQYFGPGTRLLVL.

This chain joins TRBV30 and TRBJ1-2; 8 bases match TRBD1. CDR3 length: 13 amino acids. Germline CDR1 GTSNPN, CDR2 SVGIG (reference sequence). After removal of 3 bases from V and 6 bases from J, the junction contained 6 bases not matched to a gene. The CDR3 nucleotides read TGTGCCTGGAGGCGGGACAGGCCCCATGGCTACACCTTC. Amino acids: CAWRRDRPHGYTF.

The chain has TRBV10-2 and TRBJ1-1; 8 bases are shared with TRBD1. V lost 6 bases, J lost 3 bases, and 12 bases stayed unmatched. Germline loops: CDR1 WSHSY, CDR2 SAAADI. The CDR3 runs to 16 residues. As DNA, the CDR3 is TGCGCCAGCAGAAGACAGGGGTTAAGTCGGGACACTGAAGCTTTCTTT. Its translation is CASRRQGLSRDTEAFF.

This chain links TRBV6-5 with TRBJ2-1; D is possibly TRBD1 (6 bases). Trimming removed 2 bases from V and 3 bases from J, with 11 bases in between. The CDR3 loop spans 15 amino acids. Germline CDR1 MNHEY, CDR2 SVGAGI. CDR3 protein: CASSYQGFGYNEQFF. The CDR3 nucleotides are TGTGCCAGCAGTTACCAGGGGTTCGGCTACAATGAGCAGTTCTTC.

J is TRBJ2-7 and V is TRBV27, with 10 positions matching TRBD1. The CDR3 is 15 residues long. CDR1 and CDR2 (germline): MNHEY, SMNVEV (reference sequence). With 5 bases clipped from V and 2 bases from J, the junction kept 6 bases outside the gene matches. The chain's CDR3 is CASSKGQGLAYEQYF. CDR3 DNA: TGTGCCAGCAGTAAGGGACAGGGGCTCGCCTACGAGCAGTACTTC.

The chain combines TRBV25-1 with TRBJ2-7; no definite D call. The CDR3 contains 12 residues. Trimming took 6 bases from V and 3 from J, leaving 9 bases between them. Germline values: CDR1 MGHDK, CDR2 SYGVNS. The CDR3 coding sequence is TGTGCCAGCAGCCGGGTCAACTACGAGCAGTACTTC. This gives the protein CASSRVNYEQYF.

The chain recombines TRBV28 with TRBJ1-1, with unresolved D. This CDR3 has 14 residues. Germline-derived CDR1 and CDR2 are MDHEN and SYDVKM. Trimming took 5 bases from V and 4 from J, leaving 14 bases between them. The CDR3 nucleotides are TGTGCCAGCAGTCCCCCCCAAAAGAGCACTGAAGCTTTCTTT. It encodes CASSPPQKSTEAFF.

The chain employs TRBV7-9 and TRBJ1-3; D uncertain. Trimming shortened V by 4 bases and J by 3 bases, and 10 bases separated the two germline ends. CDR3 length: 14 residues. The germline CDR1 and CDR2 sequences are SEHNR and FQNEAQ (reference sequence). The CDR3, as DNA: TGTGCCAGCAGCTACGGGAAAGTTGGAAACACCATATATTTT. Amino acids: CASSYGKVGNTIYF.

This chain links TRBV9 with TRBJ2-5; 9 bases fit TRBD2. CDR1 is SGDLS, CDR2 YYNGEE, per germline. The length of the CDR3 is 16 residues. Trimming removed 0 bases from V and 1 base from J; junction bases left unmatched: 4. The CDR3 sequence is CASSVGGSGSQETQYF. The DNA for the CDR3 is TGTGCCAGCAGCGTAGGGGGTAGCGGGAGCCAAGAGACCCAGTACTTC.

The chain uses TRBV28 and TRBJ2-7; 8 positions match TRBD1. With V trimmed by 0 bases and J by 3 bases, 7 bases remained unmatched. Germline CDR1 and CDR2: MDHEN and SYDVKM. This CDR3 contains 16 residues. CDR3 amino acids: CASSLWRTGPIYEQYF. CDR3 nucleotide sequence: TGTGCCAGCAGTTTATGGAGGACAGGGCCCATCTACGAGCAGTACTTC.

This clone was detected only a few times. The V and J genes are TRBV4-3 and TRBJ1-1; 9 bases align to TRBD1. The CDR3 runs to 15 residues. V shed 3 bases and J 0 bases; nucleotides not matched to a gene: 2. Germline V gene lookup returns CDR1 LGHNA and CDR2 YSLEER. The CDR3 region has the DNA TGCGCCAGCAGCCAGGGACAGGGTATGAACACTGAAGCTTTCTTT. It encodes CASSQGQGMNTEAFF.

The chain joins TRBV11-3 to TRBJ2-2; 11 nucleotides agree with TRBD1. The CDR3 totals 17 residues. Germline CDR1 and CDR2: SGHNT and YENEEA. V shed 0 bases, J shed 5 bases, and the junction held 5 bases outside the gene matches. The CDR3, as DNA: TGTGCCAGCAGCTTAGAGGTGGACAGGGGGCAGACCGGGGAGCTGTTTTTT. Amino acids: CASSLEVDRGQTGELFF. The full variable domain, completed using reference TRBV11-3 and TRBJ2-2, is EAGVVQSPRYKIIEKKQPVAFWCNPISGHNTLYWYLQNLGQGPELLIRYENEEAVDDSQLPKDRFSAERLKGVDSTLKIQPAELGDSAVYLCASSLEVDRGQTGELFFGEGSRLTVL.

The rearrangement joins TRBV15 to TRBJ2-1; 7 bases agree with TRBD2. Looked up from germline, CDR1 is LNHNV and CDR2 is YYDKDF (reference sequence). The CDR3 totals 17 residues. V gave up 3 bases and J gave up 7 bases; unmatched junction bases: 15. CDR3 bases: TGTGCCACCAGCAGTCCTGACCGGGTATGGACTAGGAATGAGCAGTTCTTC. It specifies CATSSPDRVWTRNEQFF.

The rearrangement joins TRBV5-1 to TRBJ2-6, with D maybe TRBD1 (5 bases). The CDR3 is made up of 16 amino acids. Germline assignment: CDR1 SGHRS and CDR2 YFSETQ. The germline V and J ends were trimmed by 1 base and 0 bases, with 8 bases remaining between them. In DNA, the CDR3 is TGCGCCAGCAGCTTGACAGGCAGCTCTGGGGCCAACGTCCTGACTTTC. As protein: CASSLTGSSGANVLTF.

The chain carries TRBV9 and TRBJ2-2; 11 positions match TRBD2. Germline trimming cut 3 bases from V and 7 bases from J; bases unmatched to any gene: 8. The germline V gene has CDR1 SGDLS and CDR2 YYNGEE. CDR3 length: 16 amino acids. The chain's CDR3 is CASSGTSGSTGGELFF. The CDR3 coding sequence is TGTGCCAGCAGCGGAACTAGCGGGAGTACGGGCGGGGAGCTGTTTTTT.

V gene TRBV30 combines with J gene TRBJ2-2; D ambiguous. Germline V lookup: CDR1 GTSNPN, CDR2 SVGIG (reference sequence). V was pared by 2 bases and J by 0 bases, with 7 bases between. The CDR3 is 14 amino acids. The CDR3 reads CAWSRSTNTGELFF. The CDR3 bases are TGTGCCTGGAGTCGGTCAACGAACACCGGGGAGCTGTTTTTT.

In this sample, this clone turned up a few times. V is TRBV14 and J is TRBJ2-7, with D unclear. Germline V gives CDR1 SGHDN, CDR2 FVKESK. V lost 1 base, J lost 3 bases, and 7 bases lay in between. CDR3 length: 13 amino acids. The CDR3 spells CASSQGVGYEQYF. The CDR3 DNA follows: TGTGCCAGCAGCCAAGGAGTCGGCTACGAGCAGTACTTC.

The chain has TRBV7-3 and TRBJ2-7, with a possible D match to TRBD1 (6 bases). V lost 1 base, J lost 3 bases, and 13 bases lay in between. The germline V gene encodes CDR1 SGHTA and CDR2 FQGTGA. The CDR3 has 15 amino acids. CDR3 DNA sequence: TGTGCCAGCAGCTTAAGAGGGGGTTGGGACTACGAGCAGTACTTC. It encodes CASSLRGGWDYEQYF. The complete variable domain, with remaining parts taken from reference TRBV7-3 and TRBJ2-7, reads GAGVSQTPSNKVTEKGKYVELRCDPISGHTALYWYRQSLGQGPEFLIYFQGTGAADDSGLPNDRFFAVRPEGSVSTLKIQRTERGDSAVYLCASSLRGGWDYEQYFGPGTRLTVT.

CDR3 region: CASSFRQGDGYTF. The CDR3 coding sequence is TGCGCCAGCAGCTTTAGACAGGGAGATGGCTACACCTTC. The V gene is TRBV5-1, the J gene TRBJ1-2; 7 nucleotides line up with TRBD1. Germline-derived CDR1 and CDR2 are SGHRS and YFSETQ. There are 13 residues in the CDR3. The V segment lost 2 bases and the J segment 6 bases; nucleotides outside the gene matches: 4.

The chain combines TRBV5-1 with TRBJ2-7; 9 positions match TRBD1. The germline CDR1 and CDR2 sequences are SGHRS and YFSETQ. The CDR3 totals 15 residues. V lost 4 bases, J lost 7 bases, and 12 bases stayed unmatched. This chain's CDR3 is CASSIAGGQGYEQYF. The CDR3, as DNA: TGCGCCAGCAGCATAGCCGGGGGACAGGGTTATGAGCAGTACTTC. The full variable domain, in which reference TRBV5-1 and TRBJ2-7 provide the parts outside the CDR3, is KAGVTQTPRYLIKTRGQQVTLSCSPISGHRSVSWYQQTPGQGLQFLFEYFSETQRNKGNFPGRFSGRQFSNSRSEMNVSTLELGDSALYLCASSIAGGQGYEQYFGPGTRLTVT.

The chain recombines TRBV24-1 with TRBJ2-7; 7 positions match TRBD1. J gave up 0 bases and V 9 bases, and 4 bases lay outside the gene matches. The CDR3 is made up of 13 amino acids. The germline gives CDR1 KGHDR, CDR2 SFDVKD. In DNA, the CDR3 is TGTGCCACCCCGGGACAGTGCTCCTACGAGCAGTACTTC. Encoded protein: CATPGQCSYEQYF.

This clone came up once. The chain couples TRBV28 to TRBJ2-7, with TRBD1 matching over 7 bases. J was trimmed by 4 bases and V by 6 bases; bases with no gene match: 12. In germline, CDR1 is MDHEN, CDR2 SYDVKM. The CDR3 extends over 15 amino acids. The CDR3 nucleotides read TGTGCCAGCAGGCAAACAGGGGCTGGGCGGTACGAGCAGTACTTC. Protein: CASRQTGAGRYEQYF.

The DNA for the CDR3 is TGTGCCAGCTCACCTCCGGGGGTTTTCCAAGAGACCCAGTACTTC. Translating gives CASSPPGVFQETQYF. The chain links TRBV18 to TRBJ2-5; possibly TRBD2 for D (6 bases). Germline V gene sequence: CDR1 KGHSH, CDR2 LQKENI. Trimming took off 3 bases at V and 1 base at J, with 12 bases between the two ends. The CDR3 loop spans 15 amino acids.

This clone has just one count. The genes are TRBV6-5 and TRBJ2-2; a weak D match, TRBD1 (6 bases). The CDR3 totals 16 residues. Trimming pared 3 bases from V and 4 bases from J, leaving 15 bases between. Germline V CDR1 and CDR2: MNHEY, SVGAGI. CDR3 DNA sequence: TGTGCCAGCAGTTATGGTGGGGGCGCGAGCACCGGGGAGCTGTTTTTT. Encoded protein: CASSYGGGASTGELFF.

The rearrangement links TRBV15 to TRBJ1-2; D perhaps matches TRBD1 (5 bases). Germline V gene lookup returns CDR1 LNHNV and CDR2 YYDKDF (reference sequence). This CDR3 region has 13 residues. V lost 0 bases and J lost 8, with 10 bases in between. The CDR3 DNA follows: TGTGCCACCAGCAGAGAAGCAGGGAGGGGCTACACCTTC. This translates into CATSREAGRGYTF.

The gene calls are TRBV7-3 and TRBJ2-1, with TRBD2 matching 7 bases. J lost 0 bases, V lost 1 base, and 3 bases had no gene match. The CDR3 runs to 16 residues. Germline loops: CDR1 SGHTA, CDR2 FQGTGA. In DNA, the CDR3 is TGTGCCAGCAGCTTAAAGGGCGGGAGCTCCTACAATGAGCAGTTCTTC. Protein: CASSLKGGSSYNEQFF. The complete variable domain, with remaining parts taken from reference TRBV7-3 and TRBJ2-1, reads GAGVSQTPSNKVTEKGKYVELRCDPISGHTALYWYRQSLGQGPEFLIYFQGTGAADDSGLPNDRFFAVRPEGSVSTLKIQRTERGDSAVYLCASSLKGGSSYNEQFFGPGTRLTVL.

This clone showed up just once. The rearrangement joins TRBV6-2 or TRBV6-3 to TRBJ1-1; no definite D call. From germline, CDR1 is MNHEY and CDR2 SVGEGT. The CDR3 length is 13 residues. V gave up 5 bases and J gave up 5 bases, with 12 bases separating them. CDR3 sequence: CASSLAGRTEAFF. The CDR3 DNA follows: TGTGCCAGCAGTCTGGCGGGGAGGACTGAAGCTTTCTTT.